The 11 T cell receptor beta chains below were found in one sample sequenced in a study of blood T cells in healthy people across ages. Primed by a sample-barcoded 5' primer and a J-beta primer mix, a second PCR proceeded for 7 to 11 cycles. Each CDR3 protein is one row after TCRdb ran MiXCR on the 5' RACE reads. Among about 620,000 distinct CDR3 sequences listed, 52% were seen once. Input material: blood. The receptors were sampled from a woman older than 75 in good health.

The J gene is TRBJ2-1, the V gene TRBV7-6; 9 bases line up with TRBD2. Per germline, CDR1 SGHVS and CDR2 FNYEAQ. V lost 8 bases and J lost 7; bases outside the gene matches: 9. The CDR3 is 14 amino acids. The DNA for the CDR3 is TGTGCCAGCCTACCCTTAGCGGGAGTGAATGAGCAGTTCTTC. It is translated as CASLPLAGVNEQFF.

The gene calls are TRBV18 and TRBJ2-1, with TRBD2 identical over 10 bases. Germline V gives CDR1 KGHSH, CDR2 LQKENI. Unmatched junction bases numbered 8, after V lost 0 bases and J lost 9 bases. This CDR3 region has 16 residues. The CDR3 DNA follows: TGTGCCAGCTCACCACCAGAACTAGCGGGGTGGGGTGAGCAGTTCTTC. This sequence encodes CASSPPELAGWGEQFF.

CDR3 nucleotide sequence: TGCGCCAGCAGCCAAGATTTGGCGAGCGGGAGCTATGAGCAGTTCTTC. Translation gives CASSQDLASGSYEQFF. The V gene is TRBV4-3, the J gene TRBJ2-1; TRBD2 agrees at 8 bases. The junction had 9 bases not matched to a gene; V was cut back by 0 bases and J by 8 bases. CDR3 length: 16 residues. In germline, CDR1 is LGHNA, CDR2 YSLEER.

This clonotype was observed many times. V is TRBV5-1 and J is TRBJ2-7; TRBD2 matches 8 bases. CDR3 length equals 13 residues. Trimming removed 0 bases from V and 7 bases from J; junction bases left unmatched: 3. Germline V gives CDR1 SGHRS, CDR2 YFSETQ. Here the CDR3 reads CASSLVSGIEQYF. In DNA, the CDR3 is TGCGCCAGCAGCTTGGTTAGCGGGATTGAGCAGTACTTC.

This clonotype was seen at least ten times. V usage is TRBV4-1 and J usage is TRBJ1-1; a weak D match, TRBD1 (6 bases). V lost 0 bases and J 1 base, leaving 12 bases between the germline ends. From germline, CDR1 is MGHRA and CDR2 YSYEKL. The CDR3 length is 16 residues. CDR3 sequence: CASSQEGGQTNTEAFF. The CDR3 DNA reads TGCGCCAGCAGCCAAGAAGGAGGACAGACGAACACTGAAGCTTTCTTT.

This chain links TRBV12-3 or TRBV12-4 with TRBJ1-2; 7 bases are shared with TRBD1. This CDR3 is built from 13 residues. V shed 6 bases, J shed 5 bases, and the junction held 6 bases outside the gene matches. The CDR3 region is CASRPGTAYGYTF. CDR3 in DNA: TGTGCCAGCAGACCTGGGACAGCATATGGCTACACCTTC.

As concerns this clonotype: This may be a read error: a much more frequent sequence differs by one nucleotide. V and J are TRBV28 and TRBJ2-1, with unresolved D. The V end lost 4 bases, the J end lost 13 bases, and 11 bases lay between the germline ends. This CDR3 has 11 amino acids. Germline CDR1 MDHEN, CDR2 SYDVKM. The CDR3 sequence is CASSSPETQFF. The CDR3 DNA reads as TGTGCCAGCAGTTCCCCGGAGACCCAGTTCTTC.

The CDR3 bases are TGTGCCAGCAGCTTTCAGGGCGGTCGTCTAGCCAAAAACATTCAGTACTTC. Encoded protein: CASSFQGGRLAKNIQYF. The J gene is TRBJ2-4, the V gene TRBV11-2, with D possibly being TRBD1 (5 bases). CDR1 SGHAT and CDR2 FQNNGV come from the germline V gene. Deletions cut 3 bases from V and 0 bases from J, with 15 bases between. The CDR3 is made up of 17 amino acids.

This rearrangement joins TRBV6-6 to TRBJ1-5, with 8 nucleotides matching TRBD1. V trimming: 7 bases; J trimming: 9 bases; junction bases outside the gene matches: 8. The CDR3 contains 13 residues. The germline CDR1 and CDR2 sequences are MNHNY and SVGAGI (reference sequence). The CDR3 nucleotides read TGTGCCAGCACGGACAGGGTTTTGGGGCCCCAGCATTTT. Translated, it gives CASTDRVLGPQHF.

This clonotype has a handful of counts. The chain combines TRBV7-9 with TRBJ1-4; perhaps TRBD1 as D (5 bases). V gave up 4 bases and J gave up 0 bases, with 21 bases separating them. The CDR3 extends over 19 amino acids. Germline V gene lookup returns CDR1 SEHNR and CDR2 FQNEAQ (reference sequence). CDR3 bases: TGTGCCAGCAGCTCGCTGCGGGACGTTATACCCGCAACTAATGAAAAACTGTTTTTT. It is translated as CASSSLRDVIPATNEKLFF.

The CDR3 region is CASNGLAGSTDTQYF. The DNA for the CDR3 is TGTGCCAGCAACGGACTAGCGGGAAGCACAGATACGCAGTATTTT. The V gene is TRBV2, the J gene TRBJ2-3, with 12 bases matching TRBD2. The CDR3 spans 15 residues. The germline CDR1 and CDR2 sequences are SNHLY and FYNNEI. With 7 bases clipped from V and 0 bases from J, the junction kept 2 bases outside the gene matches. Based on the CDR3 plus reference TRBV2 and TRBJ2-3, the full variable domain is EPEVTQTPSHQVTQMGQEVILRCVPISNHLYFYWYRQILGQKVEFLVSFYNNEISEKSEIFDDQFSVERPDGSNFTLKIRSTKLEDSAMYFCASNGLAGSTDTQYFGPGTRLTVL.